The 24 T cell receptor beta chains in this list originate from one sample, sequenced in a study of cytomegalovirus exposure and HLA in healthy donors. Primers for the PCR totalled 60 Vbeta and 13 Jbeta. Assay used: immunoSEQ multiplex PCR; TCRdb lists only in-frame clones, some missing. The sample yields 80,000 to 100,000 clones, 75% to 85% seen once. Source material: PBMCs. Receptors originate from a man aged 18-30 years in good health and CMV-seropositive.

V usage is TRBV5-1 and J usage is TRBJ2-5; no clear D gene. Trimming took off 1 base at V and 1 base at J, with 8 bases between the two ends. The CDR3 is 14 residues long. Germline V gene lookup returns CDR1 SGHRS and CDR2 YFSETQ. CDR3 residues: CASSLSGTQETQYF. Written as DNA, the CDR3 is TGCGCCAGCAGCTTGTCCGGTACCCAAGAGACCCAGTACTTC.

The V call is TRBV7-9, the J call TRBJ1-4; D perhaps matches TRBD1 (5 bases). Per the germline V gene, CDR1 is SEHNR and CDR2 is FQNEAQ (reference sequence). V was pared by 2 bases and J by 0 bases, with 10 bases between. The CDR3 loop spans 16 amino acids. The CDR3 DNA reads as TGTGCCAGCAGCTTACCACGGGGGACAACTAATGAAAAACTGTTTTTT. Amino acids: CASSLPRGTTNEKLFF.

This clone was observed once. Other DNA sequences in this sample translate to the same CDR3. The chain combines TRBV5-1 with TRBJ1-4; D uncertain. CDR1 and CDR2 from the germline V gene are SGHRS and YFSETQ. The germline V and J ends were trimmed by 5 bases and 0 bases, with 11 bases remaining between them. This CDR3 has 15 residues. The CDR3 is CASRPTTATNEKLFF. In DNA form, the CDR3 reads TGCGCCAGCAGGCCCACGACTGCAACTAATGAAAAACTGTTTTTT.

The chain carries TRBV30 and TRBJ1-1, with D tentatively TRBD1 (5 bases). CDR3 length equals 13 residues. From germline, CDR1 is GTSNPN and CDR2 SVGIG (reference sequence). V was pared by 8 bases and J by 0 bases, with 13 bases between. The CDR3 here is CAGQGGMNTEAFF. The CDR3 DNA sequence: TGTGCCGGTCAGGGAGGGATGAACACTGAAGCTTTCTTT.

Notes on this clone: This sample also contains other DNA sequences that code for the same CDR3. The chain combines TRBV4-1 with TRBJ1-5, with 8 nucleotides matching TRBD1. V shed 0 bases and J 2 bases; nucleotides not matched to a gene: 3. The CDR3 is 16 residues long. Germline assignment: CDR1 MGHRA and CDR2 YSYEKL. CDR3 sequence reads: CASSQDLGQGNQPQHF. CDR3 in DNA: TGCGCCAGCAGCCAAGATCTGGGACAGGGCAATCAGCCCCAGCATTTT.

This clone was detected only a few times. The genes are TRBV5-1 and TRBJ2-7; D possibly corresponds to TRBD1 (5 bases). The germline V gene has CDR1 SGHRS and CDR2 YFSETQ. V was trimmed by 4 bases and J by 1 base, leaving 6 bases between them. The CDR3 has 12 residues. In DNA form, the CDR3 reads TGCGCCAGCAGCGACAGTTCCTACGAGCAGTACTTC. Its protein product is CASSDSSYEQYF.

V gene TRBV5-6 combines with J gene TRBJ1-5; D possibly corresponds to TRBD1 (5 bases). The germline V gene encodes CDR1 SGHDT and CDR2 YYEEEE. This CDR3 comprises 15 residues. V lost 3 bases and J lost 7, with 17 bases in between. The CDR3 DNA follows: TGTGCCAGCAGCTCAGGGACGGGGGTTAAGCAGCCCCAGCATTTT. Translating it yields CASSSGTGVKQPQHF.

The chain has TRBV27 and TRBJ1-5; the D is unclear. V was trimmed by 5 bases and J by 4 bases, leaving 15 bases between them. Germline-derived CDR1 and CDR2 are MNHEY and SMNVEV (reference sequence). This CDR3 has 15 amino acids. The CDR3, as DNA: TGTGCCAGCAGTGGGCATGGAGGGAGGAATCAGCCCCAGCATTTT. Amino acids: CASSGHGGRNQPQHF.

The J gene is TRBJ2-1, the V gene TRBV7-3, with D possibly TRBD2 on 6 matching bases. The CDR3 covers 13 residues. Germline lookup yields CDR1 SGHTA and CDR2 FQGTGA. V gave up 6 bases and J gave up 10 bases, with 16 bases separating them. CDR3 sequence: CASSQTSPDEQFF. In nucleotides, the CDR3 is TGTGCCAGCAGTCAGACTAGTCCGGACGAGCAGTTCTTC.

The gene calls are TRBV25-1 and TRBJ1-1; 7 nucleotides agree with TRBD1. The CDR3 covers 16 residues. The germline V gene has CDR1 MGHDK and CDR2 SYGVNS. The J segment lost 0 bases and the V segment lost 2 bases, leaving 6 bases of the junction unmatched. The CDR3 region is CASSEGDRLLNTEAFF. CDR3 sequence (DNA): TGTGCCAGCAGTGAAGGGGACAGACTTCTGAACACTGAAGCTTTCTTT.

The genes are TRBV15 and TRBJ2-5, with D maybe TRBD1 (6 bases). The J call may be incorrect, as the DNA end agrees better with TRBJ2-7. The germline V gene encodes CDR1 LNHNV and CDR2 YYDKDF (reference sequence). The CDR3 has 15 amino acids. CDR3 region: CATSRSQGNPYEQYF. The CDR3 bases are TGTGCCACCAGCAGGTCGCAGGGGAATCCTTACGAGCAGTACTTC.

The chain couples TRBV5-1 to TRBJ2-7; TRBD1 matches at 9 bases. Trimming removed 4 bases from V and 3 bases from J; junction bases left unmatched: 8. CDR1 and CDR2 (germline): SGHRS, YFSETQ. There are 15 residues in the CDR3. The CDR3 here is CASSPAQGALYEQYF. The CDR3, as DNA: TGCGCCAGCAGCCCAGCACAGGGGGCTCTCTACGAGCAGTACTTC.

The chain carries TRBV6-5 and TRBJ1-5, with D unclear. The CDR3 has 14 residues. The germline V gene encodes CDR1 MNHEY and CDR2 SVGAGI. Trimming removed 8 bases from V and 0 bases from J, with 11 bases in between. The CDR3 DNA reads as TGTGCCAGCTCGGTGGCAGGTAGCAATCAGCCCCAGCATTTT. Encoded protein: CASSVAGSNQPQHF.

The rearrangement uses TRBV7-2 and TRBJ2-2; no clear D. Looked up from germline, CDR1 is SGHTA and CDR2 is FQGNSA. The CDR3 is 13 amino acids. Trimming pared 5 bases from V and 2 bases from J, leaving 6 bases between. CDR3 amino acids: CASSILNTGELFF. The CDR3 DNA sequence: TGTGCCAGCAGCATACTAAACACCGGGGAGCTGTTTTTT. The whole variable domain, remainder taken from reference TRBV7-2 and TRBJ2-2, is GAGVSQSPSNKVTEKGKDVELRCDPISGHTALYWYRQSLGQGLEFLIYFQGNSAPDKSGLPSDRFSAERTGGSVSTLTIQRTQQEDSAVYLCASSILNTGELFFGEGSRLTVL.

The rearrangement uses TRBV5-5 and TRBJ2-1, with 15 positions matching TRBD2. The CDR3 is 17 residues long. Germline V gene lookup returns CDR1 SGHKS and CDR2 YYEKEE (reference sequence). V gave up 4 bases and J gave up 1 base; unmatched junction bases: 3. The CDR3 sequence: CASSSGTSGGSYNEQFF. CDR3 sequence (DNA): TGTGCCAGCAGCAGCGGGACTAGCGGGGGGTCCTACAATGAGCAGTTCTTC.

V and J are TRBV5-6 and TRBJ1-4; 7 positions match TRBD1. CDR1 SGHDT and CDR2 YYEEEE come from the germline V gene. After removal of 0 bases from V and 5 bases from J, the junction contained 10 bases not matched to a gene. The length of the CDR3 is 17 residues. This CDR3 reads CASSLAADRELNEKLFF. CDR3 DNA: TGTGCCAGCAGCTTGGCCGCTGACAGGGAGCTCAATGAAAAACTGTTTTTT.

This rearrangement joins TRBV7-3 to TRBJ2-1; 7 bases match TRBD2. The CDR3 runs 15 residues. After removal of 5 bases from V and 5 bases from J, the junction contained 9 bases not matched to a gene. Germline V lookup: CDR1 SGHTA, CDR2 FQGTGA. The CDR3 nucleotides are TGTGCCAGCAGCCCACGCCAGGGAGGGAACAATGAGCAGTTCTTC. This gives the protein CASSPRQGGNNEQFF.

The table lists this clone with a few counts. The CDR3 nucleotides read TGTGCCAGCAGCTTGGGTAGAGTGAGTCTCAATGAGCAGTTCTTC. This sequence encodes CASSLGRVSLNEQFF. V and J are TRBV5-8 and TRBJ2-1; no clear D. The CDR3 is 15 amino acids. Per the germline V gene, CDR1 is SGHTS and CDR2 is YDEGEE. Deletions cut 0 bases from V and 6 bases from J, with 13 bases between.

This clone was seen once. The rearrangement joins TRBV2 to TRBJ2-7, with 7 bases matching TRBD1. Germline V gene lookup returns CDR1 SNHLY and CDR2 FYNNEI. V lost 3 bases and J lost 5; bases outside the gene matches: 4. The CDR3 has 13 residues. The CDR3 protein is CASSDVQGNEQYF. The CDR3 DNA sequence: TGTGCCAGCAGTGATGTACAGGGGAACGAGCAGTACTTC. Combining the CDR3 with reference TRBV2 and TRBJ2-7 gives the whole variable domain EPEVTQTPSHQVTQMGQEVILRCVPISNHLYFYWYRQILGQKVEFLVSFYNNEISEKSEIFDDQFSVERPDGSNFTLKIRSTKLEDSAMYFCASSDVQGNEQYFGPGTRLTVT.

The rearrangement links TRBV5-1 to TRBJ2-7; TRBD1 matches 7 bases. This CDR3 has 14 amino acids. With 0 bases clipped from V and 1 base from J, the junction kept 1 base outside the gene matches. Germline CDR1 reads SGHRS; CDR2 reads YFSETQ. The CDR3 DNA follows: TGCGCCAGCAGCTTGGAGGACAGGTCCTACGAGCAGTACTTC. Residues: CASSLEDRSYEQYF.

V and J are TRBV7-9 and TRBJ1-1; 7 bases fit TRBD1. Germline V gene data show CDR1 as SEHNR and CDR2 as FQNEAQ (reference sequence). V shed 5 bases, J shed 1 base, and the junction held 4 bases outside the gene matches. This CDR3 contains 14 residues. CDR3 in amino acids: CASSPGQSNTEAFF. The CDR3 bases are TGTGCCAGCAGCCCGGGACAGTCGAACACTGAAGCTTTCTTT.

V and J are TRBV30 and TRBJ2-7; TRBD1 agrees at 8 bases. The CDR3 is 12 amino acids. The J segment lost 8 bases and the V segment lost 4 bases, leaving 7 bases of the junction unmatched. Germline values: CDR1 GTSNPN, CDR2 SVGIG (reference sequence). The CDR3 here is CAWNLSGGQQYF. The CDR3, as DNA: TGTGCCTGGAATCTGTCAGGGGGCCAGCAGTACTTC.

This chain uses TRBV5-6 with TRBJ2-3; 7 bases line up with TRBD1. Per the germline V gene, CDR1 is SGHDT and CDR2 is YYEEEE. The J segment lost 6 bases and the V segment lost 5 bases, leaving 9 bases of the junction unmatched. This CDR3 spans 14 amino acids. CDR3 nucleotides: TGTGCCAGCAGGCAACAGGGGTCCTCCGATACGCAGTATTTT. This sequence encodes CASRQQGSSDTQYF. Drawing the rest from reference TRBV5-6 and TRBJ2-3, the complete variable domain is DAGVTQSPTHLIKTRGQQVTLRCSPKSGHDTVSWYQQALGQGPQFIFQYYEEEERQRGNFPDRFSGHQFPNYSSELNVNALLLGDSALYLCASRQQGSSDTQYFGPGTRLTVL.

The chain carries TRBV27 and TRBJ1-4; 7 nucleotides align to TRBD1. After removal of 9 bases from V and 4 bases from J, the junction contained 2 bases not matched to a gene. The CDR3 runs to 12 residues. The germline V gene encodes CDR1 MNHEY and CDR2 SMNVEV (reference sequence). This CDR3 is CASQGVNEKLFF. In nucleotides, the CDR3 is TGTGCCAGTCAGGGGGTTAATGAAAAACTGTTTTTT.